Presented here are 28 T cell receptor beta chains from one specimen sequenced in a study of blood T cell repertoires in COVID-19. Measured with immunoSEQ multiplex PCR; TCRdb has only the in-frame clones, and not every one. The sample shows some 200,000 clones, 86% of them seen only once. Sequencing used peripheral blood. The receptors were sampled from a man older than 75 with acute or convalescent COVID-19.

The chain uses TRBV24-1 and TRBJ2-1; perhaps TRBD2 as D (5 bases). With 4 bases removed from V and 0 bases from J, the gap between germline ends came to 21 bases. This CDR3 is built from 19 residues. CDR1 is KGHDR, CDR2 SFDVKD, per germline. CDR3 amino acids: CATSDSGPSYFSSYNEQFF. CDR3 nucleotides: TGTGCCACCAGTGACTCGGGCCCTAGCTACTTTAGCTCCTACAATGAGCAGTTCTTC.

This chain joins TRBV5-1 and TRBJ2-5; weak D call: TRBD2 (6 bases). Trimming removed 4 bases at V and 5 bases at J, with 21 bases between. Germline V gene data show CDR1 as SGHRS and CDR2 as YFSETQ. This CDR3 comprises 16 residues. The CDR3 DNA sequence: TGCGCCAGCAGCGCCGGGGGAGGAACCACCCCCGAGACCCAGTACTTC. Translated, it gives CASSAGGGTTPETQYF. Full variable domain (remainder filled in from reference TRBV5-1 and TRBJ2-5): KAGVTQTPRYLIKTRGQQVTLSCSPISGHRSVSWYQQTPGQGLQFLFEYFSETQRNKGNFPGRFSGRQFSNSRSEMNVSTLELGDSALYLCASSAGGGTTPETQYFGPGTRLLVL.

Worth noting for this clone: The junction departs from the called germline gene at one end, perhaps through a read error. The rearrangement links TRBV12-3 or TRBV12-4 to TRBJ2-7; D is perhaps TRBD2 (5 bases). The CDR3 runs 12 residues. The DNA for the CDR3 is TGTGCCAGCAGGAACGACGGCGGAGGACCCTCTTTC. Translated: CASRNDGGGPSF.

V usage is TRBV19 and J usage is TRBJ1-2, with D possibly TRBD1 on 5 matching bases. Germline CDR1 LNHDA, CDR2 SQIVND (reference sequence). The CDR3 extends over 15 amino acids. V was clipped by 5 bases and J by 5 bases, with 18 bases between them. The CDR3 sequence is CASSFTPTETYGYTF. The CDR3 region has the DNA TGTGCCAGTAGTTTCACACCGACAGAGACGTATGGCTACACCTTC.

The chain links TRBV11-1 to TRBJ1-1, with D unresolved. Germline CDR1 is SGHAT and CDR2 is FQDESV (reference sequence). V was clipped by 1 base and J by 1 base, with 4 bases between them. The CDR3 has 13 amino acids. The chain's CDR3 is CASSLGENTEAFF. The CDR3 region has the DNA TGTGCCAGCAGCTTAGGAGAGAACACTGAAGCTTTCTTT.

The chain uses TRBV5-1 and TRBJ2-2; the match to TRBD1 covers 8 bases. The CDR3 loop spans 15 amino acids. V lost 4 bases to trimming and J lost 5 bases; unmatched junction nucleotides: 7. Germline assignment: CDR1 SGHRS and CDR2 YFSETQ. CDR3 protein: CASSPDRALTGELFF. CDR3 sequence (DNA): TGCGCCAGCAGCCCGGACAGGGCGCTGACCGGGGAGCTGTTTTTT.

The J gene is TRBJ2-5, the V gene TRBV12-3 or TRBV12-4; D is perhaps TRBD2 (5 bases). V lost 8 bases to trimming and J lost 4 bases, with 8 bases between them. This CDR3 has 11 residues. The CDR3 protein is CASGSGETQYF. The CDR3 nucleotides are TGTGCCAGCGGGAGTGGAGAGACCCAGTACTTC.

The chain is built from TRBV20-1 and TRBJ2-1; 9 bases fit TRBD2. J lost 7 bases, V lost 3 bases, and 4 bases had no gene match. Germline V gene lookup returns CDR1 DFQATT and CDR2 SNEGSKA (reference sequence). This CDR3 comprises 13 residues. Here the CDR3 reads CSASLSGSNEQFF. The CDR3 DNA reads as TGCAGTGCTAGTCTTAGCGGGAGTAATGAGCAGTTCTTC.

The genes are TRBV10-1 and TRBJ2-7; D remains unclear. V shed 2 bases and J shed 0 bases, with 8 bases lying between them. Germline V CDR1 and CDR2: WNHNN, SYGVQD (reference sequence). CDR3 length equals 14 residues. The CDR3 bases are TGCGCCAGCAGTGAGGACTTAAACTCCTACGAGCAGTACTTC. It specifies CASSEDLNSYEQYF.

The chain joins TRBV11-2 to TRBJ2-6, with D hard to call. The CDR3 is 14 residues long. Germline loops: CDR1 SGHAT, CDR2 FQNNGV. The V gene lost 4 bases and the J gene lost 1 base, with 5 bases spanning the gap. This chain's CDR3 is CASSSSSGANVLTF. CDR3 DNA sequence: TGTGCCAGCAGCTCCAGTTCTGGGGCCAACGTCCTGACTTTC.

This rearrangement joins TRBV3-1 (or the pseudogene TRBV3-2) to TRBJ2-2; perhaps TRBD1 as D (5 bases). The V gene's germline CDR1 is LGHDT and CDR2 YNNKEL (reference sequence). The CDR3 runs 13 residues. V was cut by 3 bases and J by 6 bases, with 8 bases left in between. The CDR3 protein is CASSHTTAGELFF. DNA of the CDR3: TGTGCCAGCAGCCACACGACAGCCGGGGAGCTGTTTTTT.

The genes are TRBV5-4 and TRBJ1-2, with D hard to call. Trimming left V 4 bases short and J 4 bases short, with 8 bases between. The CDR3 runs 12 residues. CDR1 SGHNT and CDR2 YYREEE come from the germline V gene (reference sequence). CDR3 sequence: CASSLNGYGYTF. The CDR3 bases are TGTGCCAGCAGCCTGAACGGCTATGGCTACACCTTC.

The chain recombines TRBV7-2 with TRBJ2-7, with 10 bases identical to TRBD2. Germline V gene data show CDR1 as SGHTA and CDR2 as FQGNSA. The V gene end was trimmed by 6 bases and the J gene end by 4 bases; junction bases not matched to a gene: 6. This CDR3 spans 14 amino acids. DNA for the CDR3: TGTGCCAGCAGTCACGGACTAGCGGAATACGAGCAGTACGTC. It specifies CASSHGLAEYEQYV.

V and J are TRBV6-5 and TRBJ1-5; D is possibly TRBD1 (5 bases). This CDR3 has 15 amino acids. Germline values: CDR1 MNHEY, CDR2 SVGAGI. V lost 10 bases to trimming and J lost 0 bases, with 16 bases between them. CDR3 sequence (DNA): TGTGCCATCCGAACGGGGGGTTATAGCAATCAGCCCCAGCATTTT. It codes for CAIRTGGYSNQPQHF.

The genes are TRBV30 and TRBJ1-5, with 11 bases identical to TRBD1. This CDR3 spans 15 amino acids. The V segment lost 4 bases and the J segment 2 bases; nucleotides outside the gene matches: 4. Per germline, CDR1 GTSNPN and CDR2 SVGIG (reference sequence). The CDR3 DNA reads as TGTGCCTGGAAGGGACAGGGGGTACGCAATCAGCCCCAGCATTTT. Translated: CAWKGQGVRNQPQHF. The variable domain in full, completed from reference TRBV30 and TRBJ1-5, reads SQTIHQWPATLVQPVGSPLSLECTVEGTSNPNLYWYRQAAGRGLQLLFYSVGIGQISSEVPQNLSASRPQDRQFILSSKKLLLSDSGFYLCAWKGQGVRNQPQHFGDGTRLSIL.

This sequence joins TRBV11-1 and TRBJ1-1; TRBD1 agrees at 9 bases. With V trimmed by 5 bases and J by 0 bases, 4 bases remained unmatched. Per the germline V gene, CDR1 is SGHAT and CDR2 is FQDESV (reference sequence). The CDR3 contains 15 residues. CDR3 amino acids: CASSTDRGMNTEAFF. The CDR3 nucleotides are TGTGCCAGCAGCACGGACAGGGGAATGAACACTGAAGCTTTCTTT.

The chain links TRBV9 to TRBJ2-2, with D possibly TRBD1 on 6 matching bases. Trimming took 0 bases from V and 0 from J, leaving 9 bases between them. Germline V CDR1 and CDR2: SGDLS, YYNGEE. This CDR3 is 16 amino acids long. CDR3 residues: CASSVVGGTNTGELFF. The CDR3 DNA follows: TGTGCCAGCAGCGTAGTTGGGGGCACGAACACCGGGGAGCTGTTTTTT.

This clone was counted once. Germline and junction disagree at one end, which may indicate a read error. The V and J genes are TRBV7-8 and TRBJ1-2, with a possible D match to TRBD1 (5 bases). CDR1 SGHVS and CDR2 FQNEAQ come from the germline V gene. This CDR3 has 13 amino acids. CDR3 bases: TGTGCCAGCAGCTTAGGGGGACTAGGCAGCCTCGGGTTC. This translates into CASSLGGLGSLGF.

J is TRBJ2-1 and V is TRBV24-1; the D gene is possibly TRBD1 (6 bases). This CDR3 has 11 residues. Germline CDR1 KGHDR, CDR2 SFDVKD. Deletions cut 9 bases from V and 9 bases from J, with 11 bases between. CDR3 loop: CATQGIGEQFF. CDR3 DNA: TGTGCCACCCAGGGGATAGGTGAGCAGTTCTTC.

The chain links TRBV10-3 to TRBJ1-2; 9 bases line up with TRBD1. After removal of 5 bases from V and 0 bases from J, the junction contained 4 bases not matched to a gene. This CDR3 has 15 residues. Per the germline V gene, CDR1 is ENHRY and CDR2 is SYGVKD. The CDR3 coding sequence is TGTGCCATCAGTAGACAGGGGGTATCTAACTATGGCTACACCTTC. Translated: CAISRQGVSNYGYTF.

The chain links TRBV11-3 to TRBJ1-2; D possibly corresponds to TRBD1 (5 bases). V dropped 5 bases and J dropped 4 bases, with 14 bases sitting between them. This CDR3 has 14 residues. Germline CDR1 is SGHNT and CDR2 is YENEEA. The chain's CDR3 is CASSGTTVLYGYTF. In DNA form, the CDR3 reads TGTGCCAGCAGCGGAACGACAGTTCTCTATGGCTACACCTTC.

The chain links TRBV7-3 to TRBJ2-1, with D possibly matching TRBD2 (5 bases). CDR3 length equals 17 residues. Germline V gene data show CDR1 as SGHTA and CDR2 as FQGTGA. Trimming cost V 6 bases and J 0 bases, with 18 bases left between them. The CDR3 loop reads CASSRQPPGISYNEQFF. For the CDR3, the DNA is TGTGCCAGCAGTCGGCAGCCCCCCGGGATCTCCTACAATGAGCAGTTCTTC.

The gene calls are TRBV28 and TRBJ2-5, with D uncertain. CDR3 length: 16 residues. Germline CDR1 is MDHEN and CDR2 is SYDVKM. V was shortened by 5 bases and J by 4 bases, with 20 bases between the two germline ends. In nucleotides, the CDR3 is TGTGCCAGCAGTCGCTACCCGGCAGGAAGAATAGAGACCCAGTACTTC. Protein sequence: CASSRYPAGRIETQYF.

The chain combines TRBV6-6 with TRBJ1-6; 9 nucleotides align to TRBD1. Germline-derived CDR1 and CDR2 are MNHNY and SVGAGI (reference sequence). The trim removed 5 bases at V and 6 bases at J, leaving 2 bases unmatched. This CDR3 contains 14 residues. The CDR3 nucleotides are TGTGCCAGCAGTCAACAGGGGGCTAATTCACCCCTCCACTTT. Its protein product is CASSQQGANSPLHF.

V usage is TRBV14 and J usage is TRBJ1-2; 9 bases agree with TRBD1. Germline loops: CDR1 SGHDN, CDR2 FVKESK. CDR3 length equals 18 residues. The J segment lost 1 base and the V segment lost 4 bases, leaving 13 bases of the junction unmatched. CDR3 nucleotides: TGTGCCAGCAGCCCACATAACCGAGACAGGGGGGTTAACTATGGCTACACCTTC. This encodes CASSPHNRDRGVNYGYTF.

The J gene is TRBJ1-1, the V gene TRBV3-1 (or the pseudogene TRBV3-2), with D maybe TRBD1 (6 bases). Per germline, CDR1 LGHDT and CDR2 YNNKEL (reference sequence). V gave up 0 bases and J gave up 11 bases, with 13 bases separating them. This CDR3 contains 13 residues. The CDR3 DNA reads as TGTGCCAGCAGCCAAGACTTCAACAGGGTGGCTTTCTTT. This gives the protein CASSQDFNRVAFF.

This chain links TRBV11-2 with TRBJ1-1, with TRBD1 identical over 7 bases. Germline assignment: CDR1 SGHAT and CDR2 FQNNGV. The CDR3 consists of 14 residues. Trimming at V came to 3 bases and at J to 1 base, leaving 2 bases not matched to a gene. The CDR3 reads CASSLGTANTEAFF. Written as DNA, the CDR3 is TGTGCCAGCAGCTTGGGGACAGCGAACACTGAAGCTTTCTTT. Full variable domain (rest looked up from reference TRBV11-2 and TRBJ1-1): EAGVAQSPRYKIIEKRQSVAFWCNPISGHATLYWYQQILGQGPKLLIQFQNNGVVDDSQLPKDRFSAERLKGVDSTLKIQPAKLEDSAVYLCASSLGTANTEAFFGQGTRLTVV.

In this sample, this clone turned up a few times. V usage is TRBV24-1 and J usage is TRBJ2-1, with a tentative D call TRBD2 (6 bases). CDR3 length: 16 amino acids. Trimming shortened V by 1 base and J by 0 bases, and 9 bases separated the two germline ends. Germline V lookup: CDR1 KGHDR, CDR2 SFDVKD. This CDR3 is CATSDLVEGSYNEQFF. CDR3 DNA: TGTGCCACCAGTGATTTAGTGGAGGGCTCCTACAATGAGCAGTTCTTC.